This T cell receptor beta chain was captured by sequencing in a study of shared clonotypes between healthy human individuals. General study results and limits: It was observed that approximately 5% of naive CD4 clonotypes were shared across several donors.

This CDR3 is 11 amino acids long. V was cut by 6 bases and J by 3 bases, with 9 bases left in between. Germline lookup yields CDR1 SQVTM and CDR2 ANQGSEA. Sequencing was at deep level. Per sorted-subset replicate PCR, input was 200 to 250 ng DNA, representing roughly 28,000 T cell genomes. TCRdb's copy holds only in-frame clones and misses some; the assay was immunoSEQ multiplex PCR. Of around 690,000 clones in the sample, about 92% were seen once. With regard to this clone: What it recognizes is unknown.

The chain is built from TRBV29-1 and TRBJ2-7; D unresolved. The sample was memory CD8+ T cells from PBMCs. Regarding subset: CD45RO+ cells pooled with CCR7-negative TemRA cells. The TCR comes from a young man in good health. Some clones in this sample may be carry-over from other donors' samples. CDR3 loop: CSVLENYEQYF. The CDR3 DNA reads as TGCAGCGTCCTTGAAAACTACGAGCAGTACTTC.